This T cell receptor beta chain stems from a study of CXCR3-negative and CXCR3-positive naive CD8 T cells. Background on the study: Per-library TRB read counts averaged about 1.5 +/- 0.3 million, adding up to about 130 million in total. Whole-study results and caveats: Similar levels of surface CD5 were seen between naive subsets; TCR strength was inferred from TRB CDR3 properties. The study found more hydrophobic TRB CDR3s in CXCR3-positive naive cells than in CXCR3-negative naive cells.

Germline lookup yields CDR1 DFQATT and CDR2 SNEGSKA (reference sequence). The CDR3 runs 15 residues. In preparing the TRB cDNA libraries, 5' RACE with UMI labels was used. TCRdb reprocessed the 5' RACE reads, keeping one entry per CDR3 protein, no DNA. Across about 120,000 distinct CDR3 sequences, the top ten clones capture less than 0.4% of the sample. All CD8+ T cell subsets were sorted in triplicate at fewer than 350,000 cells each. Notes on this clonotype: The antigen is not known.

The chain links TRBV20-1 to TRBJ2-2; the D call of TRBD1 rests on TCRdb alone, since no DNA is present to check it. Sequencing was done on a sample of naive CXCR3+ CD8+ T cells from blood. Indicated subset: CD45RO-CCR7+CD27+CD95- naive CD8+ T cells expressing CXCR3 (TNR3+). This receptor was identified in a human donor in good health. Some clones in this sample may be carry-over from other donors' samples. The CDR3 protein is CSARRDRVESGELFF.